The present T cell receptor (beta chain) was sequenced within a study of HIV-infected patients and healthy controls. All unsorted peripheral T cells were captured because whole blood was used without fractionation. Reverse transcription used 450 to 500 ng RNA and constant-region primers for alpha and beta. Each of the alpha and beta chains got its own library through chain-specific third strand synthesis with indices. TCRdb recomputed calls from the 5' RACE reads with MiXCR, one row per CDR3 protein. The table records under 10,000 distinct CDR3 sequences, about 5.8% of them present only once. V gave up 8 bases and J gave up 5 bases, with 18 bases separating them. The CDR3 covers 13 residues. Looked up from germline, CDR1 is DFQATT and CDR2 is SNEGSKA (reference sequence). This clonotype is categorized as medium-sized.

The sample comprised blood. The TCR sequence derives from an adult in good health. The chain has TRBV20-1 and TRBJ2-5; tentatively, D is TRBD1 or TRBD2 (5 bases each). This CDR3 reads CSFQSFGTETQYF. DNA of the CDR3: TGCAGTTTCCAAAGTTTTGGGACGGAGACCCAGTACTTC.